The 17 T cell receptor beta chains below come from one sample, sequenced in a study of blood T cell repertoires in COVID-19. Here immunoSEQ multiplex PCR was the method, and the copy in TCRdb shows in-frame clones only, minus some. Here the sample spans roughly 150,000 clones, approximately 86% being singletons. Input material: peripheral blood. These receptors were obtained from a woman aged 65 to 85 with acute or convalescent COVID-19.

The chain is built from TRBV3-1 (or the pseudogene TRBV3-2) and TRBJ2-1; 10 nucleotides agree with TRBD2. The CDR3 runs 17 residues. Germline V gene lookup returns CDR1 LGHDT and CDR2 YNNKEL (reference sequence). V lost 1 base and J lost 10; bases outside the gene matches: 13. CDR3 sequence reads: CASSQGGSGGALTEQFF. In DNA, the CDR3 is TGTGCCAGCAGCCAAGGAGGAAGCGGGGGGGCCTTGACCGAGCAGTTCTTC.

The rearrangement uses TRBV19 and TRBJ1-4; weak D call: TRBD1 (5 bases). CDR3 size: 13 residues. Trimming left V 9 bases short and J 8 bases short, with 16 bases between. Germline CDR1 LNHDA, CDR2 SQIVND (reference sequence). The CDR3 spells CASRGGVREKLFF. The DNA for the CDR3 is TGTGCCAGCCGCGGGGGGGTACGGGAAAAACTGTTTTTT. Combining the CDR3 with reference TRBV19 and TRBJ1-4 gives the whole variable domain DGGITQSPKYLFRKEGQNVTLSCEQNLNHDAMYWYRQDPGQGLRLIYYSQIVNDFQKGDIAEGYSVSREKKESFPLTVTSAQKNPTAFYLCASRGGVREKLFFGSGTQLSVL.

A word on this clone: The sample has other DNA sequences that encode this CDR3 too. The J gene is TRBJ2-7, the V gene TRBV20-1, with TRBD1 matching 8 bases. The ends lost 6 bases at V and 4 bases at J; junction bases unmatched: 2. Germline V gene lookup returns CDR1 DFQATT and CDR2 SNEGSKA (reference sequence). This CDR3 has 11 amino acids. This CDR3 reads CSARQGYEQYF. CDR3 coding DNA: TGCAGTGCCCGACAGGGGTACGAGCAGTACTTC.

The gene calls are TRBV5-8 and TRBJ1-6; 7 nucleotides agree with TRBD1. CDR1 is SGHTS and CDR2 is YDEGEE in the germline V gene. CDR3 length: 17 residues. Trimming took 5 bases from V and 0 from J; bases not matched to a gene: 8. The CDR3 DNA reads as TGTGCCAGCAGTCAACAGGGGAAGAGCTCCTATAATTCACCCCTCCACTTT. It codes for CASSQQGKSSYNSPLHF.

This clone has only one observation. The chain has TRBV2 and TRBJ1-2; no reliable D call. Between the trimmed V and J ends, which lost 2 bases and 8 bases, there was a span of 9 bases. The germline gives CDR1 SNHLY, CDR2 FYNNEI. This CDR3 comprises 12 residues. For the CDR3, the DNA is TGTGCCAGCAGTGAAACAACGCAGGGCTACACCTTC. Protein product: CASSETTQGYTF.

The chain uses TRBV28 and TRBJ1-4; D remains unclear. Trimming shortened V by 2 bases and J by 4 bases, and 20 bases separated the two germline ends. CDR1 is MDHEN and CDR2 is SYDVKM in the germline V gene. This CDR3 comprises 18 residues. CDR3 DNA sequence: TGTGCCAGCAGTTTAATATTACAAGAACCGGGAAATAATGAAAAACTGTTTTTT. Translated: CASSLILQEPGNNEKLFF. The full variable domain, in which reference TRBV28 and TRBJ1-4 provide the parts outside the CDR3, is DVKVTQSSRYLVKRTGEKVFLECVQDMDHENMFWYRQDPGLGLRLIYFSYDVKMKEKGDIPEGYSVSREKKERFSLILESASTNQTSMYLCASSLILQEPGNNEKLFFGSGTQLSVL.

The chain is built from TRBV6-1 and TRBJ2-5, with D perhaps matching TRBD1 (6 bases). Trimming shortened V by 4 bases and J by 3 bases, and 18 bases separated the two germline ends. Germline V gene sequence: CDR1 MNHNS, CDR2 SASEGT. This CDR3 has 16 amino acids. CDR3 in DNA: TGTGCCAGCAGTGGACAAGCCGGGACATTGAAAGAGACCCAGTACTTC. Amino acids: CASSGQAGTLKETQYF.

This sequence joins TRBV14 and TRBJ1-1; TRBD1 might be the D (5 bases). The germline V and J ends were trimmed by 0 bases and 0 bases, with 11 bases remaining between them. The CDR3 runs 16 residues. The germline V gene has CDR1 SGHDN and CDR2 FVKESK. CDR3 in DNA: TGTGCCAGCAGCCAAGATTGGGGCAGGGTGAACACTGAAGCTTTCTTT. It codes for CASSQDWGRVNTEAFF. The full variable domain, completed using reference TRBV14 and TRBJ1-1, is EAGVTQFPSHSVIEKGQTVTLRCDPISGHDNLYWYRRVMGKEIKFLLHFVKESKQDESGMPNNRFLAERTGGTYSTLKVQPAELEDSGVYFCASSQDWGRVNTEAFFGQGTRLTVV.

This chain links TRBV4-2 with TRBJ2-2; TRBD1 matches 8 bases. From germline, CDR1 is LGHNA and CDR2 YNFKEQ. The V and J ends lost 1 base and 7 bases, in that order; junction bases with no gene match: 8. The CDR3 covers 16 residues. The CDR3 DNA follows: TGTGCCAGCAGCCAAGCTCAGGGGGCGGGAATCGGGGAGCTGTTTTTT. It yields the protein CASSQAQGAGIGELFF.

The chain carries TRBV7-2 and TRBJ1-1; maybe TRBD1 (5 bases). CDR1 and CDR2 (germline): SGHTA, FQGNSA. V gave up 4 bases and J gave up 8 bases, with 11 bases separating them. This CDR3 is 12 amino acids long. CDR3 residues: CASSSQGVEAFF. In DNA, the CDR3 is TGTGCCAGCAGCTCCCAGGGTGTCGAAGCTTTCTTT. Complete variable domain (other parts from reference TRBV7-2 and TRBJ1-1): GAGVSQSPSNKVTEKGKDVELRCDPISGHTALYWYRQSLGQGLEFLIYFQGNSAPDKSGLPSDRFSAERTGGSVSTLTIQRTQQEDSAVYLCASSSQGVEAFFGQGTRLTVV.

CDR3 DNA: TGTGCCAGCAGTTACAATGGACAGAGGAACACTGAAGCTTTCTTT. This sequence encodes CASSYNGQRNTEAFF. The chain combines TRBV6-5 with TRBJ1-1; possibly TRBD1 for D (6 bases). With 2 bases removed from V and 1 base from J, the gap between germline ends came to 11 bases. Germline V gene sequence: CDR1 MNHEY, CDR2 SVGAGI. There are 15 residues in the CDR3.

This sequence joins TRBV29-1 and TRBJ1-4, with 10 nucleotides matching TRBD1. Germline CDR1 reads SQVTM; CDR2 reads ANQGSEA. This CDR3 comprises 13 residues. J was trimmed by 7 bases and V by 4 bases; bases with no gene match: 3. The CDR3 region is CSVGGQGIEKLFF. CDR3 sequence (DNA): TGCAGCGTTGGGGGACAGGGGATTGAAAAACTGTTTTTT.

The rearrangement uses TRBV4-2 and TRBJ1-2, with TRBD1 as a possible D gene (6 bases). The V gene's germline CDR1 is LGHNA and CDR2 YNFKEQ. This CDR3 comprises 16 residues. Trimming stripped 0 bases from V and 5 bases from J, with 16 bases between. CDR3 sequence reads: CASSQDITGPGYGYTF. Written as DNA, the CDR3 is TGTGCCAGCAGCCAAGATATAACAGGGCCTGGGTATGGCTACACCTTC.

V and J are TRBV28 and TRBJ2-3, with 8 bases matching TRBD2. The CDR3 consists of 15 residues. The germline gives CDR1 MDHEN, CDR2 SYDVKM. V lost 2 bases, J lost 7 bases, and 8 bases stayed unmatched. The CDR3 coding sequence is TGTGCCAGCAGTTTAACATCGGGGGGGGAAAATACGCAGTATTTT. This translates into CASSLTSGGENTQYF.

The genes are TRBV6-1 and TRBJ2-7; 7 nucleotides match TRBD1. The CDR3 spans 14 residues. Per germline, CDR1 MNHNS and CDR2 SASEGT. V lost 2 bases, J lost 7 bases, and 8 bases stayed unmatched. Written as DNA, the CDR3 is TGTGCCAGCAGTGAAAACAGGGGTATCGGAGAGCAGTACGTC. This sequence encodes CASSENRGIGEQYV.

The chain recombines TRBV19 with TRBJ1-1; D not certain. This CDR3 has 13 amino acids. V lost 6 bases to trimming and J lost 8 bases, with 16 bases between them. Germline V gene sequence: CDR1 LNHDA, CDR2 SQIVND (reference sequence). CDR3: CASSNRELREAFF. Here the CDR3 DNA reads TGTGCCAGTAGCAACCGGGAACTAAGAGAAGCTTTCTTT.

The rearrangement links TRBV10-3 to TRBJ2-7; 10 nucleotides align to TRBD1. The germline CDR1 and CDR2 sequences are ENHRY and SYGVKD. The CDR3 sequence is 13 residues long. Trimming cost V 4 bases and J 6 bases; bases outside gene matches: 3. For the CDR3, the DNA is TGTGCCATCAGTGGACAGGGGGCCAGCGAGCAGTACGTC. Encoded protein: CAISGQGASEQYV.